The TCR beta chain described here comes from a study of T cell repertoires in cytomegalovirus infection. Study-level results: Carriers of CMV and the relevant HLA type were discriminated by public TCR beta frequency.

A note on this clonotype: No antigen is known for it.

One entry per CDR3 protein, called by TCRdb with MiXCR from the reads. The sample holds approximately 600,000 distinct CDR3 sequences, under 45% seen once. Trimming took off 3 bases at V and 5 bases at J, with 11 bases between the two ends. The CDR3 loop spans 14 amino acids. Germline V gives CDR1 SGHAT, CDR2 FQDESV (reference sequence). The chain is built from TRBV11-1 and TRBJ1-5; the D is unclear. Source: cultured PBMCs, taken from culture after CMV antigen stimulation. This TCR came from a human donor in good health (CMV status not recorded). Some clones in this sample may be carry-over from other donors' samples. The CDR3 loop reads CASSFKGPYQPQHF. The CDR3 DNA is TGTGCCAGCAGCTTTAAGGGTCCTTATCAGCCCCAGCATTTT.